This entry lists 10 T cell receptor beta chains sequenced from one sample in a study of blood T cell repertoires in COVID-19. The repertoire was sequenced with immunoSEQ multiplex PCR; TCRdb's copy has only in-frame clones and lacks some. The repertoire holds a few hundred thousand clones, with about 90% as singletons. Sequencing used PBMCs or T cells enriched from blood (not recorded which). These receptor sequences come from a middle-aged man in a cohort exposed to, infected with or recovered from COVID-19 (not recorded which).

V and J are TRBV3-1 (or the pseudogene TRBV3-2) and TRBJ1-1; D not certain. The CDR3 covers 13 residues. Between the trimmed V and J ends, which lost 6 bases and 4 bases, there was a span of 12 bases. Germline V gene data show CDR1 as LGHDT and CDR2 as YNNKEL (reference sequence). For the CDR3, the DNA is TGTGCCAGCAGTCGAATGGGGAGCACTGAAGCTTTCTTT. Encoded protein: CASSRMGSTEAFF.

The V and J genes are TRBV6-1 and TRBJ1-2; D gene unclear. Between the trimmed V and J ends, which lost 0 bases and 4 bases, there was a span of 6 bases. Germline V gene lookup returns CDR1 MNHNS and CDR2 SASEGT. The CDR3 has 13 residues. DNA of the CDR3: TGTGCCAGCAGTGAAGCACATCTCTATGGCTACACCTTC. Its translation: CASSEAHLYGYTF.

The chain employs TRBV7-9 and TRBJ1-2, with TRBD1 matching over 8 bases. The CDR3 totals 17 residues. CDR1 and CDR2 (germline): SEHNR, FQNEAQ (reference sequence). J lost 5 bases, V lost 1 base, and 12 bases had no gene match. The CDR3 protein is CASSLESVGQGGYGYTF. The CDR3 nucleotides read TGTGCCAGCAGCTTAGAATCGGTCGGACAGGGAGGGTATGGCTACACCTTC.

The chain uses TRBV6-5 and TRBJ1-6; TRBD1 aligns across 7 bases. J gave up 7 bases and V 7 bases, and 7 bases lay outside the gene matches. The CDR3 is 14 amino acids. The germline V gene encodes CDR1 MNHEY and CDR2 SVGAGI. The CDR3 nucleotides read TGTGCCAGCACTTCCGGGACAGCAAATTCACCCCTCCACTTT. Amino acid sequence: CASTSGTANSPLHF.

The chain has TRBV5-1 and TRBJ2-5; D is unresolved. The CDR3 is made up of 14 amino acids. V was trimmed by 0 bases and J by 0 bases, leaving 6 bases between them. The V gene's germline CDR1 is SGHRS and CDR2 YFSETQ. The CDR3 sequence is CASSLERYQETQYF. The CDR3, as DNA: TGCGCCAGCAGCTTGGAGAGGTACCAAGAGACCCAGTACTTC.

V and J are TRBV10-3 and TRBJ2-5; TRBD2 is a possible D gene (7 bases). Germline lookup yields CDR1 ENHRY and CDR2 SYGVKD. The CDR3 totals 15 residues. Trimming removed 0 bases from V and 7 bases from J, with 15 bases in between. CDR3 loop: CAISESTRGAGTQYF. CDR3 nucleotides: TGTGCCATCAGTGAGTCGACTCGGGGGGCAGGGACCCAGTACTTC.

The gene calls are TRBV27 and TRBJ1-2, with unresolved D. Germline CDR1 MNHEY, CDR2 SMNVEV (reference sequence). CDR3 length: 14 residues. V was cut by 6 bases and J by 4 bases, with 15 bases left in between. CDR3 in amino acids: CASRPGRESYGYTF. The CDR3 nucleotides read TGTGCCAGCAGGCCCGGACGGGAGTCCTATGGCTACACCTTC.

This clone was detected once. V gene TRBV3-1 (or the pseudogene TRBV3-2) combines with J gene TRBJ1-1; possible D gene TRBD1, 5 bases. Germline CDR1 reads LGHDT; CDR2 reads YNNKEL (reference sequence). CDR3 length equals 15 residues. The germline V and J ends were trimmed by 1 base and 0 bases, with 9 bases remaining between them. The CDR3 here is CASSQGGRVNTEAFF. DNA of the CDR3: TGTGCCAGCAGCCAAGGGGGGAGGGTGAACACTGAAGCTTTCTTT.

The gene calls are TRBV6-6 and TRBJ2-5, with D perhaps TRBD1 (6 bases). This CDR3 contains 16 residues. The V end was cut by 2 bases, the J end by 2 bases, with 15 bases between. Germline V gene sequence: CDR1 MNHNY, CDR2 SVGAGI (reference sequence). As DNA, the CDR3 is TGTGCCAGCAGTTACACTGGCCAGGGGATACAAGAGACCCAGTACTTC. Its translation: CASSYTGQGIQETQYF.

This clone was counted once. This chain uses TRBV3-1 (or the pseudogene TRBV3-2) with TRBJ2-5; TRBD2 aligns across 14 bases. Germline lookup yields CDR1 LGHDT and CDR2 YNNKEL (reference sequence). V lost 10 bases to trimming and J lost 5 bases; unmatched junction nucleotides: 3. CDR3 length: 13 residues. CDR3 sequence: CATRTSGRETQYF. DNA of the CDR3: TGTGCCACCCGGACTAGCGGGAGGGAGACCCAGTACTTC.